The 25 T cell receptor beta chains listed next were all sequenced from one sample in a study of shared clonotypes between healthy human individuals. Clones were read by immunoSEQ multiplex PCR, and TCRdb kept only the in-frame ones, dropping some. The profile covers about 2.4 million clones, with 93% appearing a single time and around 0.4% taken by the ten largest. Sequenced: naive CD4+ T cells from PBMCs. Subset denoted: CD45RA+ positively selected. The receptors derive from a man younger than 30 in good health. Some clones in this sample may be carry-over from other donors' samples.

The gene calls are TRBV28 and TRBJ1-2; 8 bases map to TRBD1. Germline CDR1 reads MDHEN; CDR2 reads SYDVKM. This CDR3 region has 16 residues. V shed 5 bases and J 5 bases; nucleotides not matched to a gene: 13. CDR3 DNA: TGTGCCAGCAGTATCGCCTATAAGACAGGGGAATATGGCTACACCTTC. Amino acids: CASSIAYKTGEYGYTF.

CDR3 sequence: CASSLGVSGELFF. The CDR3, as DNA: TGTGCCAGCAGCTTAGGGGTATCAGGGGAGCTGTTTTTT. The rearrangement uses TRBV11-2 and TRBJ2-2; D unresolved. Trimming shortened V by 1 base and J by 8 bases, and 8 bases separated the two germline ends. This CDR3 is built from 13 residues. Germline CDR1 reads SGHAT; CDR2 reads FQNNGV.

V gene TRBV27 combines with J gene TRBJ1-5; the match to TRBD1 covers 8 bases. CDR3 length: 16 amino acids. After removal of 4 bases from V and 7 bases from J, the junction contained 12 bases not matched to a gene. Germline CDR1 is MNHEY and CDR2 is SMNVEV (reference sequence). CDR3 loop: CASSSGTGLTDQPQHF. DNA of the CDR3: TGTGCCAGCAGTTCTGGGACAGGACTCACGGACCAGCCCCAGCATTTT.

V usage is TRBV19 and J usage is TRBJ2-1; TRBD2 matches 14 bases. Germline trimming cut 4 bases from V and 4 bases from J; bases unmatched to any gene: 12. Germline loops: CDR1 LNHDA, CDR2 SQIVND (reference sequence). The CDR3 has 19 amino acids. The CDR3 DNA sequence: TGTGCCAGTAGTACCACTCGGGGGACTAGCGGGAGCCGGTACAATGAGCAGTTCTTC. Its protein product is CASSTTRGTSGSRYNEQFF.

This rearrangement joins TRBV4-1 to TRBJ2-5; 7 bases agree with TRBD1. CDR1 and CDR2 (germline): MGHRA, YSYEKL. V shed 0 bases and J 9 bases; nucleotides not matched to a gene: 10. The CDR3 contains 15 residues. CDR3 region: CASSQDPQGVRAQYF. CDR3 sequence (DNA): TGCGCCAGCAGCCAAGATCCCCAGGGGGTCAGGGCCCAGTACTTC.

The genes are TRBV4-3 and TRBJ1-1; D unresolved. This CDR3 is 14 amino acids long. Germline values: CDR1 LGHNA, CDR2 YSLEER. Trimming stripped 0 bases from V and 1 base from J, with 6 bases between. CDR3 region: CASSQERANTEAFF. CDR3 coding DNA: TGCGCCAGCAGCCAAGAGCGGGCGAACACTGAAGCTTTCTTT.

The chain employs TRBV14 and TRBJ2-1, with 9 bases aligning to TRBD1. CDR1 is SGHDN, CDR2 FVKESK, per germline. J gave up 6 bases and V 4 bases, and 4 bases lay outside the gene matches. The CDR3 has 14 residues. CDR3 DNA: TGTGCCAGCAGCCCGTCGACAGGGGGCAATGAGCAGTTCTTC. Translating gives CASSPSTGGNEQFF.

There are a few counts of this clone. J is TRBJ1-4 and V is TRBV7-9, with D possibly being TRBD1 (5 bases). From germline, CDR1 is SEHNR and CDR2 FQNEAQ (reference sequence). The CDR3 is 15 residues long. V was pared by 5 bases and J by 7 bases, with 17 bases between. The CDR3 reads CASSARDLGGEKLFF. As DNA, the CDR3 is TGTGCCAGCAGCGCCCGGGACCTGGGAGGTGAAAAACTGTTTTTT.

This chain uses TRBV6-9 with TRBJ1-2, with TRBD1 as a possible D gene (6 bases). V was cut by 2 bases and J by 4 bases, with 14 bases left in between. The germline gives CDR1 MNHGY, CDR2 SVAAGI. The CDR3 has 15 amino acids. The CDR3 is CASSYIGTQPYGYTF. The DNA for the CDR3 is TGTGCCAGCAGTTATATCGGGACACAACCCTATGGCTACACCTTC.

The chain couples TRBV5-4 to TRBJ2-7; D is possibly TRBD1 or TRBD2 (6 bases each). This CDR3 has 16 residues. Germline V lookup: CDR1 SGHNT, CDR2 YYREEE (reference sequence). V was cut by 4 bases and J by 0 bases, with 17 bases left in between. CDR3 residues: CASSPTGTGLSYEQYF. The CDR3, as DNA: TGTGCCAGCAGCCCCACAGGGACGGGACTCTCCTACGAGCAGTACTTC.

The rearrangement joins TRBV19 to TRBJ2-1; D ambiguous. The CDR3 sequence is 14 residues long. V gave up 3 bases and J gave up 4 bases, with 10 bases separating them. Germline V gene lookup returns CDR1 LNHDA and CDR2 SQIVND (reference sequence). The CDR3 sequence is CASSIDPSYNEQFF. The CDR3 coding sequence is TGTGCCAGTAGTATTGACCCCTCATACAATGAGCAGTTCTTC. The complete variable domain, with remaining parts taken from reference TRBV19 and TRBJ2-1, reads DGGITQSPKYLFRKEGQNVTLSCEQNLNHDAMYWYRQDPGQGLRLIYYSQIVNDFQKGDIAEGYSVSREKKESFPLTVTSAQKNPTAFYLCASSIDPSYNEQFFGPGTRLTVL.

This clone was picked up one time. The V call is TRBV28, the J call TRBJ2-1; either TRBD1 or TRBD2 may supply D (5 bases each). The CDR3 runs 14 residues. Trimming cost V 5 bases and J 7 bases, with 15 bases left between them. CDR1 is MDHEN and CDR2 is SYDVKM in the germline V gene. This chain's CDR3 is CASSQGPLRNEQFF. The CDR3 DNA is TGTGCCAGCAGTCAGGGACCGCTCCGAAATGAGCAGTTCTTC.

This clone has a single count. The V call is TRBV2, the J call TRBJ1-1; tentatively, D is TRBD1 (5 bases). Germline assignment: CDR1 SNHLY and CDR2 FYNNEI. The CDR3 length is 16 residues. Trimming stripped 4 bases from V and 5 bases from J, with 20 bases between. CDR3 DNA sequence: TGTGCCAGCAGTGGAGCGGGAGGGCGGGGGAAAACTGAAGCTTTCTTT. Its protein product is CASSGAGGRGKTEAFF.

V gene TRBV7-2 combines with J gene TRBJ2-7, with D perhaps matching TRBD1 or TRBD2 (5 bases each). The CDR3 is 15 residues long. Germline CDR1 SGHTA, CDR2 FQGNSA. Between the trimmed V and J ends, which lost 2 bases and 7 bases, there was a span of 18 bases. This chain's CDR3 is CASSLFVRGVGEQYF. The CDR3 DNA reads TGTGCCAGCAGCTTATTCGTGAGGGGAGTAGGAGAGCAGTACTTC.

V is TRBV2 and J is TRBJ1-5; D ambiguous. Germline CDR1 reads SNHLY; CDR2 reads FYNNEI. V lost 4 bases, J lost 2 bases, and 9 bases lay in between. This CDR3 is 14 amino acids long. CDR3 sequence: CASSAVMRNQPQHF. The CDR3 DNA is TGTGCCAGCAGTGCTGTGATGCGCAATCAGCCCCAGCATTTT.

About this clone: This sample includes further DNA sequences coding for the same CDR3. The CDR3 protein is CASRSNEKLFF. CDR3 coding DNA: TGTGCCAGCAGGAGCAATGAAAAACTGTTTTTT. The V gene is TRBV28, the J gene TRBJ1-4; D is uncertain. The CDR3 consists of 11 residues. The V gene lost 6 bases and the J gene lost 5 bases, with 4 bases spanning the gap. Germline lookup yields CDR1 MDHEN and CDR2 SYDVKM.

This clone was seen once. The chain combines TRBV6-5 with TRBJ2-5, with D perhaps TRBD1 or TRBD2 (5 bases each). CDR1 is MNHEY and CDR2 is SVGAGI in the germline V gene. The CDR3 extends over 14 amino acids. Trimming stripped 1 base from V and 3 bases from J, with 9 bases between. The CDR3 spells CASSYLGRKETQYF. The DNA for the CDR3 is TGTGCCAGCAGTTACTTGGGACGTAAAGAGACCCAGTACTTC.

The DNA for the CDR3 is TGTGCCAGCAGTTACTCTGAAGGTTGGCAGCCCCAGCATTTT. As protein: CASSYSEGWQPQHF. V and J are TRBV6-6 and TRBJ1-5; D remains ambiguous. Looked up from germline, CDR1 is MNHNY and CDR2 is SVGAGI (reference sequence). Between the trimmed V and J ends, which lost 0 bases and 7 bases, there was a span of 10 bases. The CDR3 is made up of 14 amino acids.

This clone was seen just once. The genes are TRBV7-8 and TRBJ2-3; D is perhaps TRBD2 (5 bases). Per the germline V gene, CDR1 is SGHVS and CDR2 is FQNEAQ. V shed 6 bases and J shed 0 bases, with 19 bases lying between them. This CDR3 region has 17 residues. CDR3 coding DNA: TGTGCCAGCAGTAGCTCGGAGCGGAAAAAAAGCACAGATACGCAGTATTTT. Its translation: CASSSSERKKSTDTQYF. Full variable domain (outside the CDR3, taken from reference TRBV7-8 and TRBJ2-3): GAGVSQSPRYKVAKRGQDVALRCDPISGHVSLFWYQQALGQGPEFLTYFQNEAQLDKSGLPSDRFFAERPEGSVSTLKIQRTQQEDSAVYLCASSSSERKKSTDTQYFGPGTRLTVL.

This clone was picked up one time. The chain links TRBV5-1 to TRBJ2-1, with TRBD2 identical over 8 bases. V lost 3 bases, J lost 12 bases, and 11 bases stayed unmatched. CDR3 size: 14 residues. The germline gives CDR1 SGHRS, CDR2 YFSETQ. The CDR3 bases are TGCGCCAGCAGCTCGACGGGACTAGATTCCGTGCAGTTCTTC. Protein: CASSSTGLDSVQFF.

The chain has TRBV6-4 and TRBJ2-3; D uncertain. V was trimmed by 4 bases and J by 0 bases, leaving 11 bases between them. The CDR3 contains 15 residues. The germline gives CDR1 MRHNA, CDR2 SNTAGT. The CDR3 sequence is CASSAGTSSTDTQYF. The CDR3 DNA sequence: TGTGCCAGCAGTGCAGGAACCTCTAGCACAGATACGCAGTATTTT.

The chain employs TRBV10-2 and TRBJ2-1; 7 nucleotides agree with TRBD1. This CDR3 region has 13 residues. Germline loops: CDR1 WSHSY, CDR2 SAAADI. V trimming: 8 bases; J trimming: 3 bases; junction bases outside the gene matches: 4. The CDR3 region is CASLGGFYNEQFF. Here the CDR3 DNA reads TGCGCCAGCCTAGGGGGCTTCTACAATGAGCAGTTCTTC.

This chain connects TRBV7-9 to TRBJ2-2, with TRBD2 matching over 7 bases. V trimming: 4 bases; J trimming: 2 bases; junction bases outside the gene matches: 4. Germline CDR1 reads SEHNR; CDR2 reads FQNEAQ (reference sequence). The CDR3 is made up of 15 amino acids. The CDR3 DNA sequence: TGTGCCAGCAGCTCCCGGGACTATAACACCGGGGAGCTGTTTTTT. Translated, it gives CASSSRDYNTGELFF.

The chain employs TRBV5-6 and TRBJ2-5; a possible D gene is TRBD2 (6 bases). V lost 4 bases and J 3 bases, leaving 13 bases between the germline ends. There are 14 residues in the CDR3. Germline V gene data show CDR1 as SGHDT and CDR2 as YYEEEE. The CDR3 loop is CASSRGEAEETQYF. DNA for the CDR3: TGTGCCAGCAGCAGAGGGGAGGCAGAAGAGACCCAGTACTTC.

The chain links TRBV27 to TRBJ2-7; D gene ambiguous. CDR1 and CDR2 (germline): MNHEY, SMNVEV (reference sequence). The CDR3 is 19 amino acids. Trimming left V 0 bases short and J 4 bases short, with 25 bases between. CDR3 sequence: CASSLSRQASPIQPYEQYF. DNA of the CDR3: TGTGCCAGCAGTTTATCGAGGCAGGCGTCCCCCATTCAACCGTACGAGCAGTACTTC.